This T cell receptor (beta chain) was found in a study of T cell responses to AZD1222 COVID-19 vaccine. Whole-study findings and limits: Most donors were white British, females outnumbered males, and clonal diversity was possibly underestimated. Spike was spanned by vaccine-associated CD4 TCRs, which were dominant at 160-218 and 743-854. An increase in Spike-specific TCR breadth and depth was observed after two AZD1222 doses.

Germline values: CDR1 GTSNPN, CDR2 SVGIG (reference sequence). V lost 5 bases to trimming and J lost 0 bases, with 7 bases between them. The length of the CDR3 is 12 residues. Of note for this clone: Its antigen is not known.

TCRdb's table, derived via immunoSEQ multiplex PCR, lists solely in-frame clones and lacks some. Among roughly 160,000 clones listed, under 95% were seen once. The chain uses TRBV30 and TRBJ1-1; D possibly corresponds to TRBD1 (6 bases). The starting material was peripheral blood, obtained on day 0 of MenACWY control vaccination. The sequence was obtained from an adult in good health. CDR3 sequence reads: CAWGQLNTEAFF. CDR3 DNA: TGTGCCTGGGGACAGCTGAACACTGAAGCTTTCTTT.